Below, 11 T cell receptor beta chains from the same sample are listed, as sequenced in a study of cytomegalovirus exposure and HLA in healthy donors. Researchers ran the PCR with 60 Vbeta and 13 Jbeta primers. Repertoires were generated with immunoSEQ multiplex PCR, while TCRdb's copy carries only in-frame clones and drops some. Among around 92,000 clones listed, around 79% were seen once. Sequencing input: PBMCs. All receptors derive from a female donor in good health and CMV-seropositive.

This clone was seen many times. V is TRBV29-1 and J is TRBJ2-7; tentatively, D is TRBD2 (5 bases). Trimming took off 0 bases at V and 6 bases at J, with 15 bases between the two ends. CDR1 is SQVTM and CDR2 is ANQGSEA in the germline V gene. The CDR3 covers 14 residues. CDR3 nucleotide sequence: TGCAGCGTTGAAGAAGATGCGCCGGCGGGCGAGCAGTACTTC. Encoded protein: CSVEEDAPAGEQYF.

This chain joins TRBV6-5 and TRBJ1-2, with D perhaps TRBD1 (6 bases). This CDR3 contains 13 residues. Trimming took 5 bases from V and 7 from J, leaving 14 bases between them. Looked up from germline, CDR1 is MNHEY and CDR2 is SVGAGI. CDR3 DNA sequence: TGTGCCAGCAGTAAAGGACAGCGGGGTGGCTACACCTTC. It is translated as CASSKGQRGGYTF.

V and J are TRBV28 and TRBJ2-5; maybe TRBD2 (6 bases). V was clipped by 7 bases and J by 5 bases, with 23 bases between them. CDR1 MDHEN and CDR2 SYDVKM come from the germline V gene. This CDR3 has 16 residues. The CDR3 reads CASMSAWGLKRETQYF. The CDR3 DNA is TGTGCCAGCATGTCCGCATGGGGACTTAAGAGGGAGACCCAGTACTTC.

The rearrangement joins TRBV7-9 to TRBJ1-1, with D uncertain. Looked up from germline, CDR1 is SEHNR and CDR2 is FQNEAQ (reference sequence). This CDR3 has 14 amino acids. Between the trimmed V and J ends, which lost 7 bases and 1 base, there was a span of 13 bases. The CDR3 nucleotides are TGTGCCAGCACCCCCTCGACACCGAACACTGAAGCTTTCTTT. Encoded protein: CASTPSTPNTEAFF.

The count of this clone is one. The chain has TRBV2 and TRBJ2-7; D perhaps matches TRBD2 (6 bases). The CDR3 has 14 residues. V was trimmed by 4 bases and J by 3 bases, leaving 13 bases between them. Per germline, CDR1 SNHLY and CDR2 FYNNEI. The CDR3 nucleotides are TGTGCCAGCAGTGTGGAGGGACCTCTCTACGAGCAGTACTTC. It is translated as CASSVEGPLYEQYF. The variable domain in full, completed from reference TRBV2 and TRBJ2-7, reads EPEVTQTPSHQVTQMGQEVILRCVPISNHLYFYWYRQILGQKVEFLVSFYNNEISEKSEIFDDQFSVERPDGSNFTLKIRSTKLEDSAMYFCASSVEGPLYEQYFGPGTRLTVT.

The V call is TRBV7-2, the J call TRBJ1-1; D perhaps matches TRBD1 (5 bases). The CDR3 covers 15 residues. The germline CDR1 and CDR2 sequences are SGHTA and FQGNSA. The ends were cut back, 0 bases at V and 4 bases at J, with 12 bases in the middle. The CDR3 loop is CASSLARRGITEAFF. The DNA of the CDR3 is TGTGCCAGCAGCTTAGCGCGCCGGGGGATCACTGAAGCTTTCTTT. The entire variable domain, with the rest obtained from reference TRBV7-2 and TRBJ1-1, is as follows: GAGVSQSPSNKVTEKGKDVELRCDPISGHTALYWYRQSLGQGLEFLIYFQGNSAPDKSGLPSDRFSAERTGGSVSTLTIQRTQQEDSAVYLCASSLARRGITEAFFGQGTRLTVV.

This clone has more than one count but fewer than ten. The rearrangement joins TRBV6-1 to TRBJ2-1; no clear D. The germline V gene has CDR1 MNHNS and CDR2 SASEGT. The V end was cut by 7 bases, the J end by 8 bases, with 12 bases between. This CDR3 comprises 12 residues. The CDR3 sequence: CASNSYKDEQFF. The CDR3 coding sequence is TGTGCCAGCAACTCCTATAAAGATGAGCAGTTCTTC.

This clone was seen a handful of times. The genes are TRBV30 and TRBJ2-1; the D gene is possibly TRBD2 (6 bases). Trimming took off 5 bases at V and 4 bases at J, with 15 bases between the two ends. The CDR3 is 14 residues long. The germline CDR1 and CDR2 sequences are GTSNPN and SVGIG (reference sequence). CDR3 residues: CAWAVRRGYNEQFF. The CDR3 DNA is TGTGCCTGGGCTGTACGGCGGGGATACAATGAGCAGTTCTTC.

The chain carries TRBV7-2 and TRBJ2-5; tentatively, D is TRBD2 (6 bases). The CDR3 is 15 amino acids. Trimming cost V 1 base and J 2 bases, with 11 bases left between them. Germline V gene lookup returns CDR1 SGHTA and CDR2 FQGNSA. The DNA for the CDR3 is TGTGCCAGCAGCTTAGTGGGCGGGGTACAAGAGACCCAGTACTTC. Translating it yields CASSLVGGVQETQYF.

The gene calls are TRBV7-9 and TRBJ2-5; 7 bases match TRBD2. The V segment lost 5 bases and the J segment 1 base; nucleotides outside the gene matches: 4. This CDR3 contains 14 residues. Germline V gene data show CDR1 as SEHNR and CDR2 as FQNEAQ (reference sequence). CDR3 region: CASSDGGGQETQYF. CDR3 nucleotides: TGTGCCAGCAGCGATGGGGGGGGCCAAGAGACCCAGTACTTC.

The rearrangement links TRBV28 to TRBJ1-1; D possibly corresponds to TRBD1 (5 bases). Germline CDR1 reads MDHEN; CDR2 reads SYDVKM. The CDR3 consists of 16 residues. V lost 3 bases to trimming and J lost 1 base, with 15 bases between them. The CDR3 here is CASSFNHQRGNTEAFF. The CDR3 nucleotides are TGTGCCAGCAGTTTTAATCACCAAAGGGGGAACACTGAAGCTTTCTTT.